This TCR beta chain was observed in a study of T cells in Graves' hyperthyroidism and ophthalmopathy. RNA transcripts were the template for amplifying TCR beta CDR3 regions. HTBI primers were used for first-round RT-PCR of the TCR CDR3. TCRdb re-called the multiplex PCR reads with MiXCR, one entry per CDR3 protein. The table lists about 380,000 distinct CDR3 sequences, approximately 15% of them singletons, with more than 9.5% in the top ten. At least ten counts were recorded for this clonotype. The length of the CDR3 is 10 residues. Deletions cut 3 bases from V and 10 bases from J, with 4 bases between. Germline V gene data show CDR1 as SEHNR and CDR2 as FQNEAQ (reference sequence).

The chain recombines TRBV7-9 with TRBJ2-1; D gene unclear. The receptor was isolated from a woman aged 60-70 years with Graves' hyperthyroidism. The sample consisted of blood. CDR3 sequence reads: CASSLREQFF. The CDR3, as DNA: TGTGCCAGCAGCTTGAGGGAGCAGTTCTTC.